This entry features one T cell receptor (beta chain) sequence. Its matching antigen is unknown. The data stem from a study of a mutant IDH1 vaccine in newly diagnosed glioma. Study in general: Of the patients given treatment, 62.5% were male and 37.5% were female, and a mean age of about 40 years was recorded. Earlier care involved radiotherapy, temozolomide, or both, and the majority received both.

Time point of the sample: baseline, week 1 (first vaccination visit). Treatment described: pre-vaccination baseline after standard-of-care therapy. Patients carried new grade 3 or 4 IDH1-mutant astrocytomas lacking nuclear ATRX. The germline V gene encodes CDR1 SGHTA and CDR2 FQGNSA. The CDR3 has 14 residues. V lost 5 bases, J lost 0 bases, and 7 bases lay in between. The repertoire was sequenced with immunoSEQ multiplex PCR; TCRdb's copy has only in-frame clones and lacks some. Of 25,000 to 35,000 clones detected, roughly 80% appear once; the ten largest clones hold roughly a fifth. Study results and caveats: Among all patients, vaccine-induced immune responses occurred in approximately 94%.

This TCR came from a man aged 25-45 years with glioma. The rearrangement links TRBV7-2 to TRBJ1-4; D is undetermined. The specimen comprised PBMCs, sampled from a glioma patient treated with radiotherapy, temozolomide or both. This CDR3 is CASSQGATNEKLFF. The CDR3 DNA reads TGTGCCAGCAGCCAAGGAGCAACTAATGAAAAACTGTTTTTT.